This entry lists 24 T cell receptor beta chains sequenced from one sample in a study of esophageal squamous cell carcinoma under preoperative chemotherapy. Described time point: after preoperative PTX-NDP chemotherapy. TCRdb itself ran the PCR reads through MiXCR, one entry per CDR3 protein. The sample lists roughly 10,000 distinct CDR3 sequences, 50% to 70% occurring once. This material was obtained from a patient given preoperative chemotherapy. The receptors shown here come from a human donor with esophageal squamous cell carcinoma. The donor label of this sample is uncertain.

A word on this clonotype: A read error is possible here, since a much larger clone lies one base away. V gene TRBV7-2 combines with J gene TRBJ2-3; 8 nucleotides align to TRBD2. The germline gives CDR1 SGHTA, CDR2 FQGNSA. CDR3 length equals 12 residues. The CDR3 region is CASSTRTSFREF. CDR3 DNA sequence: TGTGCCAGCAGCACTAGGACTAGCTTTAGGGAGTTT. Complete variable domain (other parts from reference TRBV7-2 and TRBJ2-3): GAGVSQSPSNKVTEKGKDVELRCDPISGHTALYWYRQSLGQGLEFLIYFQGNSAPDKSGLPSDRFSAERTGGSVSTLTIQRTQQEDSAVYLCASSTRTSFREFGPGTRLTVL.

The V gene is TRBV6-1, the J gene TRBJ1-1, with D maybe TRBD1 (5 bases). The CDR3 loop spans 12 amino acids. The ends were cut back, 1 base at V and 5 bases at J, with 5 bases in the middle. CDR1 is MNHNS, CDR2 SASEGT, per germline. CDR3 region: CASSEGGTEAFF. In nucleotides, the CDR3 is TGTGCCAGCAGTGAAGGGGGGACTGAAGCTTTCTTT.

Many counts were recorded for this clonotype. The chain's CDR3 is CASSLANFFPGGFQETQYF. The CDR3 region has the DNA TGTGCCAGCAGCTTGGCCAATTTTTTCCCAGGGGGATTTCAAGAGACCCAGTACTTC. This chain joins TRBV5-5 and TRBJ2-5; the match to TRBD1 covers 7 bases. J lost 2 bases, V lost 0 bases, and 16 bases had no gene match. Germline CDR1 is SGHKS and CDR2 is YYEKEE (reference sequence). The CDR3 extends over 19 amino acids.

This clonotype has only one observation. Germline and junction disagree at one end, which may indicate a read error. The chain's CDR3 is CASSLGGRGKDTQYF. The DNA of the CDR3 is TGTGCCAGCAGTTTGGGGGGGAGGGGCAAAGACACGCAGTATTTC. The V call is TRBV6-5, the J call TRBJ2-3; the match to TRBD2 covers 7 bases. CDR1 and CDR2 (germline): MNHEY, SVGAGI. CDR3 length equals 15 residues.

The chain couples TRBV7-2 to TRBJ2-5; D is unclear. CDR3 size: 11 residues. The V end was cut by 6 bases, the J end by 3 bases, with 5 bases between. Germline-derived CDR1 and CDR2 are SGHTA and FQGNSA. As DNA, the CDR3 is TGTGCCAGCAGTATTAAAGAGACCCAGTACTTC. The encoded protein is CASSIKETQYF. The whole variable domain, remainder taken from reference TRBV7-2 and TRBJ2-5, is GAGVSQSPSNKVTEKGKDVELRCDPISGHTALYWYRQSLGQGLEFLIYFQGNSAPDKSGLPSDRFSAERTGGSVSTLTIQRTQQEDSAVYLCASSIKETQYFGPGTRLLVL.

The chain has TRBV10-1 and TRBJ2-1; D tentatively reads TRBD1 or TRBD2 (5 bases each). V dropped 1 base and J dropped 0 bases, with 10 bases sitting between them. From germline, CDR1 is WNHNN and CDR2 SYGVQD (reference sequence). The CDR3 covers 16 residues. CDR3 coding DNA: TGCGCCAGCAGTGAGTTGGCAGGGAGCTCCTACAATGAGCAGTTCTTC. This encodes CASSELAGSSYNEQFF.

About this clonotype itself: One end of the junction fails to match germline, which may point to a read error. The CDR3 loop reads CASSLGGTSTNEQYF. The CDR3 bases are TGTGCCAGCAGCTTAGGGGGTACTAGCACAAATGAGCAGTACTTT. The J gene is TRBJ2-1, the V gene TRBV27; D is perhaps TRBD1 or TRBD2 (6 bases each). CDR1 and CDR2 from the germline V gene are MNHEY and SMNVEV (reference sequence). This CDR3 has 15 amino acids.

In this sample, this clonotype turned up a few times. This chain links TRBV6-1 with TRBJ2-5, with TRBD1 identical over 7 bases. Germline V gene sequence: CDR1 MNHNS, CDR2 SASEGT. The trim removed 7 bases at V and 4 bases at J, leaving 9 bases unmatched. The CDR3 is 14 amino acids. The CDR3 protein is CASTQTGYLETQYF. As DNA, the CDR3 is TGTGCCAGCACTCAGACAGGGTACTTAGAGACCCAGTACTTC.

A note on this clonotype: The germline gene is not matched at one end of the junction; a read error may be the cause. This chain uses TRBV6-1 with TRBJ2-2; 14 nucleotides match TRBD2. Germline V gives CDR1 MNHNS, CDR2 SASEGT. The CDR3 covers 22 residues. CDR3 DNA: TGTGCCAGCAGGGGGACTAAGCGGGGGCCGGGACTAGCGGGAGTGGAGCCCGGGACGCTGTATTTT. Amino acid sequence: CASRGTKRGPGLAGVEPGTLYF.

The rearrangement joins TRBV6-1 to TRBJ2-5, with a weak D call TRBD2 (5 bases). Judging by the DNA end, TRBJ2-3 fits better; the J call may be wrong. The CDR3 consists of 11 residues. Germline V gene data show CDR1 as MNHNS and CDR2 as SASEGT. The CDR3 protein is CASNSGGTQYF. The CDR3 DNA is TGTGCCAGCAACTCCGGAGGCACGCAGTATTTT.

This rearrangement joins TRBV6-5 to TRBJ2-5; D may be TRBD2 (5 bases). The DNA end favors TRBJ2-1, so the J call may be wrong. The CDR3 contains 15 residues. CDR1 is MNHEY, CDR2 SVGAGI, per germline. This CDR3 reads CASSYESGTHNEQFF. Written as DNA, the CDR3 is TGTGCCAGCAGTTACGAGAGCGGTACCCACAATGAGCAGTTCTTC.

The chain joins TRBV6-2 or TRBV6-3 to TRBJ2-5; no definite D call. The J call is in doubt because the DNA end fits TRBJ2-1 better. CDR1 MNHEY and CDR2 SVGEGT come from the germline V gene. The CDR3 sequence is 14 residues long. CDR3 residues: CASSYGGSVDEQFF. As DNA, the CDR3 is TGTGCCAGCAGTTACGGCGGATCGGTGGACGAGCAGTTCTTC.

The table lists this clonotype with a few counts. The DNA is left out, because the CDR3 cannot be placed on it with certainty; the CDR3 is given as TCRdb lists it. The chain couples TRBV6-1 to TRBJ2-1; the D call TRBD2 from the table was never checked on the DNA. CDR1 MNHNS and CDR2 SASEGT come from the germline V gene. The CDR3 has 14 residues if both end residues are counted. CDR3 in amino acids: CASSDSVASGIEFF.

Remarks on this clonotype: Sequence at one end of the junction differs from germline and may be a read error. The V call is TRBV6-1, the J call TRBJ2-3; D is tentatively TRBD1 or TRBD2 (5 bases each). Germline loops: CDR1 MNHNS, CDR2 SASEGT. The CDR3 is 17 residues long. The CDR3 DNA reads TGTGCCAGCATCGCGGGTAGGGGAGAGCTCAGCAAAAACACGCAGTATTTC. Residues: CASIAGRGELSKNTQYF.

Details on this clonotype: No conserved phenylalanine or tryptophan ends this CDR3, so it is likely a read error. This chain uses TRBV7-6 with TRBJ2-1, with D perhaps assigned TRBD1 or TRBD2 (6 bases each). V was clipped by 5 bases and J by 10 bases, with 15 bases between them. CDR1 and CDR2 from the germline V gene are SGHVS and FNYEAQ. This CDR3 spans 13 amino acids. The CDR3 bases are TGTGCCAGCAGCCACATAGGGGGGTACGAGCAGTTCCTC. It encodes CASSHIGGYEQFL.

This chain joins TRBV7-3 and TRBJ2-3; 7 nucleotides align to TRBD2. Germline V gives CDR1 SGHTA, CDR2 FQGTGA. The CDR3 has 15 amino acids. V was clipped by 3 bases and J by 3 bases; unmatched bases: 6. The CDR3 sequence: CASSFAGVGTDTQYF. The CDR3, as DNA: TGTGCCAGCAGCTTTGCGGGAGTCGGTACAGATACGCAGTATTTT.

J is TRBJ2-5 and V is TRBV6-1; D perhaps matches TRBD2 (5 bases). The tail of the sequence fits TRBJ2-4 better, so the J call may be wrong. This CDR3 is built from 17 residues. Germline-derived CDR1 and CDR2 are MNHNS and SASEGT. The CDR3 region has the DNA TGTGCCAGCAGTGAAAGGAGCGGCGTCGAGGCCAAAAACATTCAGTACTTC. It is translated as CASSERSGVEAKNIQYF.

This clonotype was observed a handful of times. The chain recombines TRBV7-2 with TRBJ2-1; D is possibly TRBD2 (6 bases). V gave up 1 base and J gave up 5 bases, with 15 bases separating them. Germline V gene data show CDR1 as SGHTA and CDR2 as FQGNSA. This CDR3 is built from 16 residues. In DNA, the CDR3 is TGTGCCAGCAGCTTAGTCGGCGGAGGGTCTCACAATGAGCAGTTCTTC. It encodes CASSLVGGGSHNEQFF.

This clonotype was seen more than once but under ten times. The chain combines TRBV11-2 with TRBJ2-1; no definite D call. Between the trimmed V and J ends, which lost 4 bases and 8 bases, there was a span of 12 bases. The CDR3 covers 13 residues. CDR1 is SGHAT and CDR2 is FQNNGV in the germline V gene. This CDR3 reads CASSSNGFDEQFF. Here the CDR3 DNA reads TGTGCCAGCAGCTCCAACGGCTTCGATGAGCAGTTCTTC. Drawing the rest from reference TRBV11-2 and TRBJ2-1, the complete variable domain is EAGVAQSPRYKIIEKRQSVAFWCNPISGHATLYWYQQILGQGPKLLIQFQNNGVVDDSQLPKDRFSAERLKGVDSTLKIQPAKLEDSAVYLCASSSNGFDEQFFGPGTRLTVL.

This clonotype was counted between two and nine times. The CDR3: CASSELGGSSTDTQYF. In DNA form, the CDR3 reads TGTGCCAGCAGTGAATTGGGGGGGAGCTCCACAGACACGCAGTACTTC. The V call is TRBV6-1, the J call TRBJ2-3; TRBD2 matches 7 bases. Matching the DNA end better, TRBJ2-7 makes the J call doubtful. In germline, CDR1 is MNHNS, CDR2 SASEGT. The CDR3 is made up of 16 amino acids.

This clonotype was counted between two and nine times. A read error may produce the germline difference seen at one junction end. This chain uses TRBV7-2 with TRBJ2-3; TRBD1 might be the D (8 bases). The V gene's germline CDR1 is SGHTA and CDR2 FQGNSA. The CDR3 extends over 16 amino acids. The CDR3, as DNA: TGTGCCAGCAGCCCACAGGGGGGGAGAGGGACAGAGACGCAGTACTTT. The encoded protein is CASSPQGGRGTETQYF.

This chain joins TRBV12-3 or TRBV12-4 and TRBJ2-1; 12 positions agree with TRBD2. The CDR3 runs to 14 residues. The V gene end was trimmed by 5 bases and the J gene end by 6 bases; junction bases not matched to a gene: 2. The CDR3 nucleotides are TGTGCCAGCAGTGGACTAGCGGGATTCAATGAGCAGTTCTTC. Translated: CASSGLAGFNEQFF.

In this sample, this clonotype is medium-sized. J is TRBJ2-4 and V is TRBV6-1; 10 nucleotides align to TRBD2. CDR3 length equals 17 residues. Germline V gene data show CDR1 as MNHNS and CDR2 as SASEGT. The V segment lost 2 bases and the J segment 1 base; nucleotides outside the gene matches: 5. The CDR3 sequence: CASSELAGEGAKNIQYF. CDR3 nucleotide sequence: TGTGCCAGCAGTGAACTAGCGGGAGAGGGGGCCAAAAACATTCAGTACTTC.

V is TRBV7-2 and J is TRBJ2-5; TRBD2 is a possible D gene (6 bases). The CDR3 consists of 14 residues. CDR1 is SGHTA, CDR2 FQGNSA, per germline. The CDR3 here is CAGSGPRDGKTQYF. CDR3 bases: TGTGCGGGCAGCGGGCCCCGGGACGGGAAGACCCAGTACTTC.